One sample yielded the 12 T cell receptor beta chains listed below, sequenced in a study of blood T cell repertoires in COVID-19. Profiled with immunoSEQ multiplex PCR; TCRdb holds only in-frame clones, not every one. Of hundreds of thousands of clones in the sample, 85% to 90% were seen once. The sequenced sample consisted of PBMCs or T cells enriched from blood (not recorded which). The origin of the receptors is a man aged 30 to 45 who had recovered from COVID-19.

The chain employs TRBV30 and TRBJ2-7; D is unresolved. CDR1 and CDR2 (germline): GTSNPN, SVGIG (reference sequence). The V and J ends lost 3 bases and 6 bases respectively, with 9 bases between them. The length of the CDR3 is 11 residues. The CDR3 protein is CAWSGGREQYF. The DNA for the CDR3 is TGTGCCTGGAGCGGTGGTCGCGAGCAGTACTTC.

The V call is TRBV30, the J call TRBJ2-7; 8 bases are shared with TRBD2. CDR1 is GTSNPN and CDR2 is SVGIG in the germline V gene (reference sequence). V was clipped by 4 bases and J by 4 bases; unmatched bases: 9. This CDR3 region has 14 residues. The CDR3 is CAWIPAGAYYEQYF. CDR3 nucleotide sequence: TGTGCCTGGATCCCAGCGGGAGCCTATTACGAGCAGTACTTC.

The chain recombines TRBV5-4 with TRBJ2-2; 12 bases fit TRBD2. This CDR3 spans 19 amino acids. The V gene's germline CDR1 is SGHNT and CDR2 YYREEE (reference sequence). V was pared by 3 bases and J by 2 bases, with 11 bases of the junction left unmatched. CDR3 sequence reads: CASSSLMKTSGGNTGELFF. In nucleotides, the CDR3 is TGTGCCAGCAGCTCCCTAATGAAGACTAGCGGGGGAAACACCGGGGAGCTGTTTTTT. Filled out from reference TRBV5-4 and TRBJ2-2, the complete variable domain reads ETGVTQSPTHLIKTRGQQVTLRCSSQSGHNTVSWYQQALGQGPQFIFQYYREEENGRGNFPPRFSGLQFPNYSSELNVNALELDDSALYLCASSSLMKTSGGNTGELFFGEGSRLTVL.

The chain uses TRBV2 and TRBJ1-1; D call uncertain. This CDR3 comprises 14 residues. Trimming left V 6 bases short and J 0 bases short, with 11 bases between. Germline V gene sequence: CDR1 SNHLY, CDR2 FYNNEI. CDR3 sequence (DNA): TGTGCCAGCAGGCACAGAACTTTGAACACTGAAGCTTTCTTT. As protein: CASRHRTLNTEAFF.

This clone has only a few counts. This sequence joins TRBV5-5 and TRBJ1-1, with no clear D. The CDR3 totals 14 residues. The germline CDR1 and CDR2 sequences are SGHKS and YYEKEE (reference sequence). The V end lost 2 bases, the J end lost 1 base, and 9 bases lay between the germline ends. The CDR3 DNA reads TGTGCCAGCAGCTTCATAGACACGAACACTGAAGCTTTCTTT. This encodes CASSFIDTNTEAFF.

The chain joins TRBV30 to TRBJ1-4; 7 bases match TRBD1. CDR3 length: 18 amino acids. After removal of 5 bases from V and 0 bases from J, the junction contained 15 bases not matched to a gene. Germline CDR1 reads GTSNPN; CDR2 reads SVGIG (reference sequence). The chain's CDR3 is CAWGDRARVYATNEKLFF. The CDR3 DNA is TGTGCCTGGGGAGACAGGGCTCGGGTTTATGCAACTAATGAAAAACTGTTTTTT.

The chain recombines TRBV11-3 with TRBJ2-3; weak D call: TRBD2 (6 bases). The germline CDR1 and CDR2 sequences are SGHNT and YENEEA. The CDR3 totals 17 residues. V lost 2 bases and J lost 0, with 15 bases in between. CDR3 amino acids: CASSLRGTLGSTDTQYF. CDR3 DNA sequence: TGTGCCAGCAGCTTAAGAGGGACTCTCGGAAGCACAGATACGCAGTATTTT. The variable domain in full, completed from reference TRBV11-3 and TRBJ2-3, reads EAGVVQSPRYKIIEKKQPVAFWCNPISGHNTLYWYLQNLGQGPELLIRYENEEAVDDSQLPKDRFSAERLKGVDSTLKIQPAELGDSAVYLCASSLRGTLGSTDTQYFGPGTRLTVL.

The genes are TRBV27 and TRBJ2-2; D is unclear. Germline V gene sequence: CDR1 MNHEY, CDR2 SMNVEV (reference sequence). This CDR3 region has 13 residues. Deletions cut 6 bases from V and 0 bases from J, with 5 bases between. CDR3 nucleotides: TGTGCCAGCAGCTACGCGAACACCGGGGAGCTGTTTTTT. Protein product: CASSYANTGELFF.

The rearrangement uses TRBV12-3 or TRBV12-4 and TRBJ1-6; D call uncertain. V was cut by 7 bases and J by 3 bases, with 7 bases left in between. This CDR3 contains 13 residues. The CDR3 loop reads CASIRDYNSPLHF. The CDR3 DNA sequence: TGTGCCAGCATACGGGACTATAATTCACCCCTCCACTTT.

The rearrangement uses TRBV5-1 and TRBJ1-4; 7 bases are a match to TRBD1. The V segment lost 4 bases and the J segment 2 bases; nucleotides outside the gene matches: 2. CDR3 length equals 14 residues. Germline V gene data show CDR1 as SGHRS and CDR2 as YFSETQ. The CDR3 spells CASSPGQTNEKLFF. The CDR3 DNA sequence: TGCGCCAGCAGCCCGGGACAGACTAATGAAAAACTGTTTTTT.

The chain has TRBV5-5 and TRBJ2-7, with D possibly matching TRBD2 (5 bases). CDR3 size: 15 residues. V gave up 0 bases and J gave up 3 bases, with 13 bases separating them. From germline, CDR1 is SGHKS and CDR2 YYEKEE (reference sequence). In DNA, the CDR3 is TGTGCCAGCAGCTTGGAGGGCAGGACTTTCTACGAGCAGTACTTC. Translation gives CASSLEGRTFYEQYF.

The chain uses TRBV30 and TRBJ2-1; TRBD2 matches at 12 bases. Germline CDR1 reads GTSNPN; CDR2 reads SVGIG (reference sequence). The CDR3 has 15 amino acids. Trimming took 0 bases from V and 9 from J; bases not matched to a gene: 6. The CDR3 loop reads CAWSVLASGRGEQFF. CDR3 coding DNA: TGTGCCTGGAGTGTGTTGGCTAGCGGGAGGGGTGAGCAGTTCTTC.